This TCR beta chain is drawn from a study of cytomegalovirus exposure and HLA in healthy donors (dated by TCRdb to 2016 to 2017). Some background on the complete study: An earlier analysis of 550 to 700 of the donors reported about 290 Gb of sequence data and 117 million unique TCR beta sequences from 190 million or so T cells. An earlier analysis of around 640 of the donors used high-throughput TCR beta sequencing to judge whether each TCR beta V gene segment behaved as functional or pseudogenic. All discovery cohort repertoires had been generated on a single sequencing platform. Across approximately 400 genotyped donors of the cohort, an average of about 200,000 unique TCR beta nucleotide sequences per donor were sequenced, and approximately 17% of those sequences were non-productive. The later analysis used no new phenotypic data to find candidate immune exposures, relying instead on TCR beta sequences and their occurrence across donors. The study combined high-throughput TCR immunosequencing, statistical association of individual TCRs with disease status, and machine learning to predict cytomegalovirus infection status. Typing coverage differed by locus: A, B, C, DRB1 and DQB1 were typed in about 620-630 donors, DQA1 in about 500, DPA1 in 600 to 610, and DPB1 in 450 to 480. The T cell repertoires of around 730 subjects were profiled by immunosequencing and related to cytomegalovirus serostatus. A separate validation cohort of approximately 130 different subjects was used in addition to the approximately 700-subject first cohort. Roughly 300 gigabases of sequencing data and approximately 80 million unique TCR sequences were included in an early release covering 550 to 650 HLA-typed donors. Because of strong linkage in the cohort, roughly five DR-DQ haplotypes were treated as single units for association and clustering. In a later genetic analysis, genome-wide SNP genotypes for about 55% of the roughly 670 donors were used, and that subset was treated as a discovery cohort. Donor age, sex, ethnicity and CMV serostatus were collected together with the repertoire data. Of the 398 genotyped donors, less than 90% were placed in the genetic ancestry cluster associated with self-reported Caucasian donors. A later analysis re-examined previously published TCR beta repertoires from hundreds of donors and added high-resolution HLA genotyping to investigate patterns of TCR occurrence. HLA typing covered class I and class II loci at four-digit resolution. The study aimed to test whether cataloging public T cell receptors could reveal signatures of past pathogen exposure.

Libraries came from the immunoSEQ multiplex PCR assay. For the multiplex PCR, a mixture combining 60 forward primers for TCR Vbeta segments and 13 reverse primers for TCR Jbeta segments was used. Amplification of the CDR3 region of rearranged TCR beta genes was performed with a multiplex PCR assay on genomic DNA. The amplified TCR beta libraries were sequenced on the Illumina HiSeq System as 87-base-pair reads. Under the source paper's analysis protocol: A later analysis tallied 70 million to 100 million unique TCR beta chains across the 660 or so repertoires, and 10 million to 11 million of those chains were shared by two or more donors. Raw reads were error-corrected and collapsed into unique sequences with a nearest-neighbor algorithm that merged closely related sequences to remove PCR and sequencing errors. Alignment of CDR3 sequences to IMGT reference sequences was used to assign V, D and J gene segments. For a sequence to be retained, a match of at least six nucleotides to both a V gene segment and a J gene segment was required. A rearrangement counted as productive if the CDR3 had no stop codons and remained in frame with V and J, and every other rearrangement counted as non-productive. Following IMGT convention, CDR3 was defined as the stretch from the second conserved V-encoded cysteine up to the conserved J-encoded phenylalanine. The earlier analysis of roughly 590 of the donors excluded any sequence lacking an unambiguous match to a single V gene segment. In an earlier analysis of almost 600 of the donors, a V segment was called functional when productive rearrangements were above 56.7%, and segregating when the standard deviation between donors exceeded 5%. A statistical classification framework was built for diagnosing cytomegalovirus status from the catalog of TCR beta chain sequences. A later analysis assigned V and J genes by comparing TCR nucleotide sequences with IMGT/GENE-DB human TR gene sequences. A later analysis assigned CDR3 sequences and most-parsimonious VDJ recombination scenarios with the TCRdist pipeline. In a later analysis, each TCR beta chain was defined by its CDR3 amino acid sequence together with its V-gene family, and reads without a unique V-gene family were excluded. A later analysis removed several hundred highly shared, low-generation-probability nucleotide sequences to deal with suspected cross-contamination and a sequencing artifact. For each public chain, a later analysis derived a clonal expansion index from normalized ranks of inferred template counts within each repertoire. In a later analysis, generation probabilities were computed using a VDJ recombination model fitted to out-of-frame rearrangements, and the results were checked against IGoR. In a later analysis, TCR-TCR, TCR-HLA and TCR-CMV co-occurrence was scored with hypergeometric tests, and a repertoire-size bias correction was applied to TCR pairs. A later analysis estimated false discovery rates by permuting HLA or CMV assignments 20 times. In a later analysis, co-occurring TCRs were grouped using DBSCAN, with TCRdist sequence similarity added in when clustering inside HLA-allele-positive subsets. Repertoires with fewer than 30,000 or more than 120,000 public chains were left out of co-occurrence clustering, as were five repertoires with anomalous nucleotide sharing. Not all clones reach the TCRdb copy of this immuneACCESS table, which keeps in-frame sequences only. Checked studies attribute under half of the gap to unresolved V genes and leave the rest unexplained. The V and J calls and clone size come from that table; D and trimming were worked out from the DNA. The table for this sample lists about 180,000 clones; 65% to 80% of them were counted only once. Of the sample, roughly 0.76% falls within the top ten clones.

Trimming removed 4 bases from V and 9 bases from J; the gene matches leave 5 bases unexplained. Looking up the germline V gene yields CDR1 SGHVS and CDR2 FNYEAQ. From its cysteine to its phenylalanine, the CDR3 spans 15 amino acids. Only the CDR3 DNA stays, 45 bases, in frame from base 1. This clone was detected a few times. Its antigen is currently not known. The record has no base qualities; no much larger clone is one base away. The cohort was made up of 500 to 850 healthy bone marrow donors. At the time of sampling, all cohort members were nominally healthy, though unrecorded immune exposures were likely present. The donor was CMV seronegative and belonged to the group of around 400 seronegative cohort members. Every donor gave a peripheral blood sample, and the peripheral blood mononuclear cells from that sample were used for TCR beta sequencing. Genomic DNA extraction from the blood cell samples was performed with the Qiagen DNeasy Blood Extraction Kit.

Findings and caveats that apply to the study as a whole: A further reported finding was that TCR beta sequences accurately predicted the HLA-A and HLA-B alleles for most subjects in the first cohort. The sequencing pipeline was judged likely to have produced a cluster of highly shared sequence variants as a technical artifact. The classifier was reported to diagnose cytomegalovirus status with high specificity and sensitivity in both the original and validation cohorts. In an earlier analysis of 587 of the donors, most TCR beta V segments appeared in productive rearrangements about 87% or about 30% of the time, broadly matching IMGT annotations. A later analysis found that most CMV-associated TCR beta chains appeared HLA-restricted, with HLA associations seemingly driven largely by CMV exposure. Because the 87-base-pair reads could not distinguish some IMGT-functional V segments, including TRBV6-2 and TRBV6-3, those segments were excluded. In vitro tests confirmed that a few of the cytomegalovirus-associated TCR beta chains recognize cytomegalovirus antigens. Strong co-occurrence of HLA alleles, especially DR and DQ, made assigning TCR associations to individual alleles difficult. According to the authors, the approach could potentially be generalized to other disease states and immunological phenotypes. The earlier analysis of about 600 of the donors excluded fewer than 20 rarely observed V segments, including chromosome 9 orphons, because counts were too low. A later analysis reported that several top co-occurrence clusters appeared linked to parvovirus B19, influenza, CMV and Epstein-Barr virus. Compared with the roughly 700-donor mean, donors in an Asian-associated ancestry cluster had fewer N-insertions in productive TCRs, according to a later genetic analysis. The study gave a list of under 200 TCR beta chains associated with cytomegalovirus. HLA typing was unavailable for some donors at each locus, so association tests used only the typed subset. A later analysis found that TCR association rates varied across HLA loci, with DRB1 alleles showing the most associated TCRs and HLA-C alleles the fewest. Linkage disequilibrium might explain the correlated functional status among segregating V segments, but an unknown experimental factor could not be excluded. This cohort had only TCR beta chains sequenced, and the lack of alpha or paired-chain data limited which features could be detected. An association between a missense DCLRE1C variant and V-gene and J-gene trimming of TCR beta chains was found in a later genetic analysis and replicated in an independent cohort. Compared with equally common non-associated chains, HLA-associated TCR beta chains in a later analysis were more clonally expanded and had lower generation probabilities. Presence/absence analyses assumed roughly uniform sequencing depth across donors, an assumption that may not hold. A later analysis associated some 17,000 TCR beta sequences with specific HLA alleles at a false discovery rate of 0.05. Most TCR sequences were observed very rarely across donors, whereas some public TCRs were present in many individuals. For the cohort, immune exposure information was limited to CMV serostatus.

The sequenced sample was PBMCs. The chain employs TRBV7-6 and TRBJ2-1; 14 central nucleotides agree with TRBD2. The sequence was collected from a woman in her forties in good health and CMV-seronegative. The CDR3 reads as follows: CASSSTSGGGPEQFF. The DNA sequence is TGTGCCAGCAGCTCGACTAGCGGGGGGGGTCCTGAGCAGTTCTTC. Outside the CDR3, residues come from the reference TRBV7-6 and TRBJ2-1 proteins, so the full variable domain is: GAGVSQSPRYKVTKRGQDVALRCDPISGHVSLYWYRQALGQGPEFLTYFNYEAQQDKSGLPNDRFSAERPEGSISTLTIQRTEQRDSAMYRCASSSTSGGGPEQFFGPGTRLTVL.